The 23 T cell receptor beta chains below were found in one sample sequenced in a study of T cell responses to AZD1222 COVID-19 vaccine. TCRdb's table, derived via immunoSEQ multiplex PCR, lists solely in-frame clones and lacks some. In the table there are under 95,000 clones, around 88% of which are singletons. Specimen: peripheral blood, collected 28 days after the second AZD1222 dose. All receptors derive from an adult who received the AZD1222 COVID-19 vaccine.

This chain links TRBV27 with TRBJ2-7; TRBD1 matches at 9 bases. Losses at the gene ends were 3 bases for V and 4 bases for J; bases not matched to a gene: 7. The CDR3 has 15 residues. CDR1 and CDR2 (germline): MNHEY, SMNVEV (reference sequence). In nucleotides, the CDR3 is TGTGCCAGCAGTTTTTATAGGACAGGGGTTTACGAGCAGTACTTC. Its translation is CASSFYRTGVYEQYF.

The rearrangement joins TRBV19 to TRBJ2-7; D not certain. The CDR3 has 12 amino acids. Germline V CDR1 and CDR2: LNHDA, SQIVND (reference sequence). Trimming removed 5 bases at V and 0 bases at J, with 5 bases between. The CDR3 spells CASSADSYEQYF. The CDR3 nucleotides read TGTGCCAGTAGTGCGGACTCCTACGAGCAGTACTTC.

The V call is TRBV4-3, the J call TRBJ2-4, with a tentative D call TRBD2 (5 bases). The CDR3 has 17 residues. The V end was cut by 4 bases, the J end by 0 bases, with 16 bases between. Germline values: CDR1 LGHNA, CDR2 YSLEER. CDR3 DNA: TGCGCCAGCAGCCCCGGGATTTTCACTCAAGCCAAAAACATTCAGTACTTC. Amino acids: CASSPGIFTQAKNIQYF.

In its sample, this clone was seen once. V is TRBV19 and J is TRBJ1-5, with D possibly TRBD1 on 5 matching bases. The CDR3 is 15 residues long. CDR1 and CDR2 from the germline V gene are LNHDA and SQIVND (reference sequence). Between the trimmed V and J ends, which lost 7 bases and 2 bases, there was a span of 15 bases. In DNA, the CDR3 is TGTGCCAGTATGTCGGGGGGACGGGGCAATCAGCCCCAGCATTTT. This sequence encodes CASMSGGRGNQPQHF.

This chain uses TRBV24-1 with TRBJ2-7; 7 bases map to TRBD1. CDR1 KGHDR and CDR2 SFDVKD come from the germline V gene. V shed 7 bases, J shed 2 bases, and the junction held 7 bases outside the gene matches. The CDR3 has 14 residues. This CDR3 is CATRASQGAYEQYF. The CDR3 bases are TGTGCCACCAGGGCCTCCCAGGGGGCCTACGAGCAGTACTTC.

The chain is built from TRBV10-3 and TRBJ2-7; 7 nucleotides match TRBD1. V lost 4 bases and J lost 7; bases outside the gene matches: 1. There are 11 residues in the CDR3. The germline gives CDR1 ENHRY, CDR2 SYGVKD. The CDR3 spells CAISGQGEQYF. The DNA of the CDR3 is TGTGCCATCAGTGGACAGGGTGAGCAGTACTTC.

This chain links TRBV3-1 (or the pseudogene TRBV3-2) with TRBJ1-2, with D tentatively TRBD1 (6 bases). The V gene's germline CDR1 is LGHDT and CDR2 YNNKEL (reference sequence). With 6 bases removed from V and 6 bases from J, the gap between germline ends came to 14 bases. CDR3 length: 13 amino acids. CDR3: CASRAGAEDGYTF. CDR3 nucleotide sequence: TGTGCCAGCAGGGCAGGGGCCGAGGATGGCTACACCTTC.

The rearrangement uses TRBV5-1 and TRBJ2-7; 8 bases line up with TRBD1. Germline CDR1 and CDR2: SGHRS and YFSETQ. CDR3 size: 14 residues. The V segment lost 0 bases and the J segment 2 bases; nucleotides outside the gene matches: 1. The CDR3 loop is CASSLDRGAYEQYF. DNA of the CDR3: TGCGCCAGCAGCTTGGACAGGGGGGCCTACGAGCAGTACTTC.

V usage is TRBV15 and J usage is TRBJ2-4, with 8 bases matching TRBD1. The CDR3 spans 15 residues. Germline V gene data show CDR1 as LNHNV and CDR2 as YYDKDF (reference sequence). V lost 1 base and J lost 8; bases outside the gene matches: 7. The CDR3 sequence is CATSRGGTGGDIQYF. CDR3 bases: TGTGCCACCAGCAGAGGGGGGACAGGCGGGGACATTCAGTACTTC.

This clone appeared a few times. This chain links TRBV4-2 with TRBJ1-3; 10 bases are shared with TRBD1. The length of the CDR3 is 16 residues. CDR1 is LGHNA and CDR2 is YNFKEQ in the germline V gene. Losses at the gene ends were 5 bases for V and 2 bases for J; bases not matched to a gene: 6. The CDR3 bases are TGTGCCAGCAGCGCCGGGACAGGGGACACTGGAAACACCATATATTTT. Residues: CASSAGTGDTGNTIYF.

This chain connects TRBV5-4 to TRBJ2-1; a weak D match, TRBD1 (5 bases). The germline V and J ends were trimmed by 0 bases and 4 bases, with 8 bases remaining between them. The CDR3 extends over 14 amino acids. Germline lookup yields CDR1 SGHNT and CDR2 YYREEE (reference sequence). Here the CDR3 reads CASSLEGDYNEQFF. The CDR3 nucleotides read TGTGCCAGCAGCTTGGAAGGGGATTACAATGAGCAGTTCTTC.

The chain employs TRBV4-3 and TRBJ1-4; D is uncertain. Trimming removed 2 bases from V and 4 bases from J, with 20 bases in between. The CDR3 runs to 18 residues. The germline CDR1 and CDR2 sequences are LGHNA and YSLEER. CDR3 residues: CASSQSGGAGKINEKLFF. CDR3 DNA sequence: TGCGCCAGCAGCCAATCAGGTGGTGCAGGCAAGATTAATGAAAAACTGTTTTTT.

V usage is TRBV5-1 and J usage is TRBJ2-6; possibly TRBD1 for D (6 bases). V dropped 3 bases and J dropped 9 bases, with 10 bases sitting between them. The CDR3 has 13 amino acids. CDR1 SGHRS and CDR2 YFSETQ come from the germline V gene. CDR3 DNA: TGCGCCAGCAGCTCCGGACAGATCAACGTCCTGACTTTC. As protein: CASSSGQINVLTF. The entire variable domain, with the rest obtained from reference TRBV5-1 and TRBJ2-6, is as follows: KAGVTQTPRYLIKTRGQQVTLSCSPISGHRSVSWYQQTPGQGLQFLFEYFSETQRNKGNFPGRFSGRQFSNSRSEMNVSTLELGDSALYLCASSSGQINVLTFGAGSRLTVL.

This clone occurred a few times. The chain carries TRBV3-1 (or the pseudogene TRBV3-2) and TRBJ1-5, with a possible D match to TRBD1 (5 bases). Trimming pared 3 bases from V and 3 bases from J, leaving 9 bases between. Per the germline V gene, CDR1 is LGHDT and CDR2 is YNNKEL (reference sequence). The CDR3 consists of 14 residues. This chain's CDR3 is CASSQTVDNQPQHF. The DNA of the CDR3 is TGTGCCAGCAGCCAGACAGTAGACAATCAGCCCCAGCATTTT.

The V call is TRBV6-5, the J call TRBJ1-6; 10 positions match TRBD1. V shed 2 bases, J shed 9 bases, and the junction held 4 bases outside the gene matches. Germline lookup yields CDR1 MNHEY and CDR2 SVGAGI. CDR3 length: 15 residues. CDR3 protein: CASSYVGQGLSPLHF. In nucleotides, the CDR3 is TGTGCCAGCAGTTACGTGGGACAGGGGCTTTCACCCCTCCACTTT.

This clone has just one count. Other DNA sequences within the sample encode an identical CDR3. V and J are TRBV5-4 and TRBJ1-3; D is unclear. In germline, CDR1 is SGHNT, CDR2 YYREEE (reference sequence). V was shortened by 0 bases and J by 0 bases, with 7 bases between the two germline ends. The CDR3 has 15 residues. The CDR3 DNA follows: TGTGCCAGCAGCTTGGATAGGAACTCTGGAAACACCATATATTTT. It is translated as CASSLDRNSGNTIYF.

This chain connects TRBV3-1 (or the pseudogene TRBV3-2) to TRBJ1-1, with D possibly TRBD1 on 6 matching bases. Germline CDR1 reads LGHDT; CDR2 reads YNNKEL (reference sequence). V shed 7 bases and J shed 2 bases, with 17 bases lying between them. There are 15 residues in the CDR3. In nucleotides, the CDR3 is TGTGCCAGCACCGTAGCCGGGACACTCAACACTGAAGCTTTCTTT. Its protein is CASTVAGTLNTEAFF.

This chain joins TRBV29-1 and TRBJ1-2, with 11 nucleotides matching TRBD1. The germline gives CDR1 SQVTM, CDR2 ANQGSEA. This CDR3 region has 13 residues. The V gene end was trimmed by 7 bases and the J gene end by 4 bases; junction bases not matched to a gene: 5. CDR3 DNA sequence: TGCAGCGCTGAGGGACAGGGGGGCTATGGCTACACCTTC. Amino acids: CSAEGQGGYGYTF.

The chain recombines TRBV5-1 with TRBJ2-7, with D perhaps TRBD1 (6 bases). Trimming cost V 4 bases and J 1 base, with 12 bases left between them. The CDR3 is made up of 14 amino acids. The germline V gene has CDR1 SGHRS and CDR2 YFSETQ. As DNA, the CDR3 is TGCGCCAGCAGCGTACTACAGGGATCCTACGAGCAGTACTTC. Translating gives CASSVLQGSYEQYF. The full variable domain, in which reference TRBV5-1 and TRBJ2-7 provide the parts outside the CDR3, is KAGVTQTPRYLIKTRGQQVTLSCSPISGHRSVSWYQQTPGQGLQFLFEYFSETQRNKGNFPGRFSGRQFSNSRSEMNVSTLELGDSALYLCASSVLQGSYEQYFGPGTRLTVT.

The rearrangement joins TRBV29-1 to TRBJ2-7, with 7 positions matching TRBD1. Germline CDR1 reads SQVTM; CDR2 reads ANQGSEA. V shed 6 bases, J shed 1 base, and the junction held 6 bases outside the gene matches. The CDR3 spans 13 residues. CDR3 coding DNA: TGCAGCGTCGAACAGGGGAAGTCCTACGAGCAGTACTTC. It codes for CSVEQGKSYEQYF.

In DNA form, the CDR3 reads TGCGCCAGCAGCCAAGGACAGGGGAAAGAGACCCAGTACTTC. Translation gives CASSQGQGKETQYF. The gene calls are TRBV4-3 and TRBJ2-5, with 8 bases lining up with TRBD1. Per the germline V gene, CDR1 is LGHNA and CDR2 is YSLEER. Trimming cost V 1 base and J 3 bases; bases outside gene matches: 1. CDR3 length equals 14 residues.

This clone occurred once. The chain employs TRBV4-1 and TRBJ2-5, with a weak D call TRBD2 (6 bases). This CDR3 is built from 16 residues. The germline CDR1 and CDR2 sequences are MGHRA and YSYEKL. Trimming removed 3 bases from V and 5 bases from J, with 19 bases in between. The CDR3 spells CASSQWGMGGWETQYF. For the CDR3, the DNA is TGCGCCAGCAGCCAGTGGGGTATGGGGGGTTGGGAGACCCAGTACTTC.

This clone turned up a few times. This chain uses TRBV28 with TRBJ2-7; D is ambiguous. CDR1 is MDHEN and CDR2 is SYDVKM in the germline V gene. The CDR3 spans 12 residues. V dropped 3 bases and J dropped 3 bases, with 6 bases sitting between them. CDR3 sequence reads: CASSFQNYEQYF. Here the CDR3 DNA reads TGTGCCAGCAGTTTCCAAAACTACGAGCAGTACTTC.